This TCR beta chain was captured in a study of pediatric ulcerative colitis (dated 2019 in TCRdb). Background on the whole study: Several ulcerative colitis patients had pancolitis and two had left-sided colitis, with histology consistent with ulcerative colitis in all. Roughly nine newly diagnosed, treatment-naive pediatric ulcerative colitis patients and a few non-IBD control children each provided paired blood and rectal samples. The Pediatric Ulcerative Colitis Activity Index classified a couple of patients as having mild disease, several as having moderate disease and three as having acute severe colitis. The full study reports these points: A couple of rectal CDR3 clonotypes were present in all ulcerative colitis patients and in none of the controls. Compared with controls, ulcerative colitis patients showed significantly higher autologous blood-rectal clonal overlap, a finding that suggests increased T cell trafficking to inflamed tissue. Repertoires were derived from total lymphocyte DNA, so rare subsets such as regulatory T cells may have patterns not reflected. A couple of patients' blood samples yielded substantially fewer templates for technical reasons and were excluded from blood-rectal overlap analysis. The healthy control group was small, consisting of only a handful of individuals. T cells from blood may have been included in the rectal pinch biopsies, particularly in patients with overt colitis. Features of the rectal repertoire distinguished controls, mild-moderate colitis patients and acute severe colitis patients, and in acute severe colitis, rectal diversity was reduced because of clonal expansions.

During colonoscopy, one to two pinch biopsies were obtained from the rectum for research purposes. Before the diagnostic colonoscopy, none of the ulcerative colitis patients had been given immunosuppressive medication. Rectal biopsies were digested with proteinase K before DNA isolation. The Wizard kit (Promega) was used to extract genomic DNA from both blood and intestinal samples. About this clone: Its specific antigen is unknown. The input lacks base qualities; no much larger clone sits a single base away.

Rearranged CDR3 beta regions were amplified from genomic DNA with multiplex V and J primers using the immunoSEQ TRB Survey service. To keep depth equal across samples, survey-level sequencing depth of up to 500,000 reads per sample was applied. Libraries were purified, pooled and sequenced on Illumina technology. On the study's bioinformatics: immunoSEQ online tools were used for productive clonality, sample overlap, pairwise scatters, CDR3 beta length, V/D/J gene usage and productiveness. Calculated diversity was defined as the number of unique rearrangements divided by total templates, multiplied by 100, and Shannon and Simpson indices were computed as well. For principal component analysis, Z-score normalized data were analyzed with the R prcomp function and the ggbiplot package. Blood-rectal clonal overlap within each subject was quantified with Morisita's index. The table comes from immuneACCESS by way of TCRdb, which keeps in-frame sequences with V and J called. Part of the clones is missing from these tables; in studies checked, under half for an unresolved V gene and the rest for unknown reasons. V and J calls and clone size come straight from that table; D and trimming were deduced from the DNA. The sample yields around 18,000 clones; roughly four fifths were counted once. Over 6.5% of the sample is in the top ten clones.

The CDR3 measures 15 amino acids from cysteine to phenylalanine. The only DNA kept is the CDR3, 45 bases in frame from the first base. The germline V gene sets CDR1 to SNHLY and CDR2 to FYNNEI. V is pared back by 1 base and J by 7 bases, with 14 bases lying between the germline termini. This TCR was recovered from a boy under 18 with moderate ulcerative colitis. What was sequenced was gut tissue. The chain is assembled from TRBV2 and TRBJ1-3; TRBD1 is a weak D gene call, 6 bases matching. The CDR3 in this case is CASSEDRQGPNTIYF. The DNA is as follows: TGTGCCAGCAGTGAAGACAGGCAGGGGCCGAACACCATATATTTT.